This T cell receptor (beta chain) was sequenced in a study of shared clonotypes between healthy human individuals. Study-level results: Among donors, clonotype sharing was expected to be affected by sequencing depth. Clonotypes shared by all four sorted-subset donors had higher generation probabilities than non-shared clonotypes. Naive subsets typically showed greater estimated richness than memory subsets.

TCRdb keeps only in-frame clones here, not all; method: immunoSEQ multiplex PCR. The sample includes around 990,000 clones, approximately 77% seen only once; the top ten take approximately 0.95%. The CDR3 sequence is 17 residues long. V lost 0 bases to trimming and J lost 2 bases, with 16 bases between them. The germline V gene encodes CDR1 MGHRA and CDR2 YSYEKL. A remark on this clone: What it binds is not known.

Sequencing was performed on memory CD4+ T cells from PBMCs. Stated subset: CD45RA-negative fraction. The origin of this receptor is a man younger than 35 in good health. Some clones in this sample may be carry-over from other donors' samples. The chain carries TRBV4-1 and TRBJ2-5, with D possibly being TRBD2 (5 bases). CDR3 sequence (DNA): TGCGCCAGCAGCCAAGACCCGCCACTAGTCTTTCAAGAGACCCAGTACTTC. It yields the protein CASSQDPPLVFQETQYF.